The 31 T cell receptor beta chains listed next were all sequenced from one sample in a study of tumor-infiltrating lymphocytes in primary liver carcinoma. From 20-30 mg of unsorted bulk tissue, DNA and RNA were co-extracted together. From roughly 0.55 ug of total RNA, TCR beta-specific cDNA was reverse-transcribed using a constant-region primer. Three nested multiplex PCR rounds of slightly modified ARM-PCR generated TCR beta libraries. Forward primers for TRBV1-TRBV30 and a C-beta reverse primer served the first two PCR rounds, at 10 cycles each. Each CDR3 protein is one row after TCRdb ran MiXCR on the multiplex PCR reads. The sample has about 120,000 distinct CDR3 sequences; nearly 70% are singletons. The sample comprised tumor-adjacent normal liver tissue. The receptor source for this set is a woman aged 60-70 years with primary liver carcinoma and hepatitis B virus infection.

As for this clonotype: This likely comes from a read error, as the CDR3 has no conserved phenylalanine or tryptophan at its end. The rearrangement links TRBV11-3 to TRBJ2-1; 11 bases agree with TRBD2. Germline CDR1 SGHNT, CDR2 YENEEA. The length of the CDR3 is 16 residues. The V and J ends lost 5 bases and 7 bases, in that order; junction bases with no gene match: 10. The CDR3 spells CASSIQLAGEVNEQFL. The CDR3 DNA reads as TGTGCCAGCAGCATCCAACTAGCGGGAGAGGTGAATGAGCAGTTCCTC.

The chain uses TRBV29-1 and TRBJ1-1; no clear D gene. Germline CDR1 is SQVTM and CDR2 is ANQGSEA. Trimming took 3 bases from V and 7 from J, leaving 6 bases between them. The CDR3 extends over 10 amino acids. CDR3 nucleotide sequence: TGCAGCGTTGATAAGGTTGAAGCTTTCTTT. Translated, it gives CSVDKVEAFF. Together with reference TRBV29-1 and TRBJ1-1, the CDR3 gives the full variable domain: SAVISQKPSRDICQRGTSLTIQCQVDSQVTMMFWYRQQPGQSLTLIATANQGSEATYESGFVIDKFPISRPNLTFSTLTVSNMSPEDSSIYLCSVDKVEAFFGQGTRLTVV.

V is TRBV12-3 or TRBV12-4 and J is TRBJ2-7; D ambiguous. There are 11 residues in the CDR3. Between the trimmed V and J ends, which lost 9 bases and 6 bases, there was a span of 12 bases. The CDR3 loop is CASSTGLEQYF. CDR3 nucleotide sequence: TGTGCCAGTAGCACCGGGCTCGAGCAGTACTTC.

The chain uses TRBV28 and TRBJ2-7; no definite D call. CDR3 length equals 15 residues. The V gene's germline CDR1 is MDHEN and CDR2 SYDVKM. The V end was cut by 4 bases, the J end by 7 bases, with 20 bases between. The CDR3 bases are TGTGCCAGCAGTTCCAGACCAGCGAGAGTAGAGGAGCAGTACTTC. This translates into CASSSRPARVEEQYF.

For this clonotype: At one boundary the junction diverges from the germline segment, which might be a read error. The rearrangement links TRBV12-3 or TRBV12-4 to TRBJ2-7; D is possibly TRBD2 (6 bases). The CDR3 consists of 14 residues. The chain's CDR3 is CASSSGVSPYEQYF. CDR3 bases: TGTGCCAGCAGTTCGGGGGTGTCCCCCTACGAGCAATATTTC.

With respect to this clonotype: One end of the junction is discordant with germline, which a read error may explain. The chain has TRBV11-2 and TRBJ2-7; no definite D call. This CDR3 is built from 17 residues. Germline values: CDR1 SGHAT, CDR2 FQNNGV. In nucleotides, the CDR3 is TGTGCCAGCAACTTATATCACTCCGCAGAGAGATTTCACGAGCAGTACTTC. Its protein product is CASNLYHSAERFHEQYF. The full variable domain, in which reference TRBV11-2 and TRBJ2-7 provide the parts outside the CDR3, is EAGVAQSPRYKIIEKRQSVAFWCNPISGHATLYWYQQILGQGPKLLIQFQNNGVVDDSQLPKDRFSAERLKGVDSTLKIQPAKLEDSAVYLCASNLYHSAERFHEQYFGPGTRLTVT.

A remark on this clonotype: A junction end diverges from the germline sequence, so it may reflect a read error. The genes are TRBV28 and TRBJ2-7, with D perhaps TRBD1 (6 bases). There are 13 residues in the CDR3. CDR1 is MDHEN, CDR2 SYDVKM, per germline. For the CDR3, the DNA is TGTGCCAGCAGCTTGCAGGGGTTCTACGAGCGGTACTTC. Residues: CASSLQGFYERYF.

Points on this clonotype: A much more abundant neighbour one base away suggests this may be a read error. The chain's CDR3 is CASSPGPAGYVYTF. The CDR3 bases are TGTGCCAGCAGTCCGGGCCCAGCGGGCTATGTCTACACCTTC. The chain joins TRBV28 to TRBJ1-2; unclear D gene. CDR1 and CDR2 from the germline V gene are MDHEN and SYDVKM. The CDR3 covers 14 residues.

This clonotype was seen just once. This may come from a read error, since a much larger clone is one base off. V usage is TRBV7-3 and J usage is TRBJ1-1; TRBD1 aligns across 8 bases. Germline V gene sequence: CDR1 SGHTA, CDR2 FQGTGA. This CDR3 has 14 residues. DNA of the CDR3: TGTGTCAGCAGCGTAGACAGGGGTAACACTGAAGCTTTCTTT. It encodes CVSSVDRGNTEAFF.

The CDR3 DNA reads TGTGCCAGCAGCTCCGAGAGGGACCCGACCTACAATAAGCTGTTCTTC. Its protein is CASSSERDPTYNKLFF. This chain connects TRBV11-3 to TRBJ2-1; D may match TRBD1 or TRBD2 (5 bases each). Trimming took off 4 bases at V and 15 bases at J, with 28 bases between the two ends. Germline V gives CDR1 SGHNT, CDR2 YENEEA. The CDR3 length is 16 residues.

The chain recombines TRBV28 with TRBJ2-1; TRBD2 matches at 16 bases. This CDR3 contains 16 residues. The germline gives CDR1 MDHEN, CDR2 SYDVKM. Trimming took 7 bases from V and 7 from J; bases not matched to a gene: 7. In DNA form, the CDR3 reads TGTGCCAGCATTTCCGGGACTAGCGGGAGGGCGAATGAGCAGTTCTTC. Protein: CASISGTSGRANEQFF.

Of note for this clonotype: A read error may produce the germline difference seen at one junction end. The V call is TRBV19, the J call TRBJ2-1; possible D gene TRBD1, 5 bases. Per germline, CDR1 LNHDA and CDR2 SQIVND (reference sequence). CDR3 length: 15 amino acids. This chain's CDR3 is CASSRQRDSYKEQFF. DNA of the CDR3: TGTGCCAGTAGTCGACAGCGTGACTCCTACAAAGAGCAGTTCTTC. The entire variable domain, with the rest obtained from reference TRBV19 and TRBJ2-1, is as follows: DGGITQSPKYLFRKEGQNVTLSCEQNLNHDAMYWYRQDPGQGLRLIYYSQIVNDFQKGDIAEGYSVSREKKESFPLTVTSAQKNPTAFYLCASSRQRDSYKEQFFGPGTRLTVL.

A remark on this clonotype: A junction end diverges from the germline sequence, so it may reflect a read error. The J gene is TRBJ1-6, the V gene TRBV6-6; possible D gene TRBD1, 5 bases. CDR3 length: 15 residues. CDR1 MNHNY and CDR2 SVGAGI come from the germline V gene (reference sequence). This CDR3 is CASSYQTGEHSPFHF. For the CDR3, the DNA is TGTGCCAGCAGTTACCAAACAGGTGAGCATTCACCCTTCCACTTT.

With respect to this clonotype: A much bigger clone sits one base away, suggesting this may be a read error. Given the absence of the conserved phenylalanine or tryptophan at the CDR3 end, a read error is likely. The J gene is TRBJ2-1, the V gene TRBV6-4; the D gene is possibly TRBD1 (5 bases). The V end was cut by 3 bases, the J end by 3 bases, with 12 bases between. Looked up from germline, CDR1 is MRHNA and CDR2 is SNTAGT. This CDR3 is built from 15 residues. CDR3 DNA sequence: TGTGCCAGCAGTGAGGGGCAAGCCTTCTACAATGAGCAGTTCTCC. Its protein product is CASSEGQAFYNEQFS.

Regarding this clonotype: A read error is likely, as this CDR3 ends without the conserved phenylalanine or tryptophan. The genes are TRBV11-2 and TRBJ1-1; D ambiguous. The CDR3 totals 12 residues. CDR1 is SGHAT and CDR2 is FQNNGV in the germline V gene. The CDR3 sequence is CASGLDNTEAFS. CDR3 nucleotide sequence: TGTGCCAGCGGCTTAGACAACACTGAAGCTTTCTCT.

As concerns this clonotype: This may stem from a read error, because a much larger clone lies one nucleotide away. V and J are TRBV7-9 and TRBJ2-5; D perhaps matches TRBD1 (6 bases). Germline CDR1 reads SEHNR; CDR2 reads FQNEAQ (reference sequence). The CDR3 consists of 13 residues. The CDR3 spells CASSAEGQGTQYF. The DNA of the CDR3 is TGTGCCAGCAGCGCCGAGGGACAAGGGACCCAGTACTTC.

The chain recombines TRBV7-6 with TRBJ2-1; D tentatively reads TRBD1 or TRBD2 (5 bases each). Trimming stripped 3 bases from V and 4 bases from J, with 10 bases between. CDR1 SGHVS and CDR2 FNYEAQ come from the germline V gene. The CDR3 contains 14 residues. The CDR3 nucleotides are TGTGCCAGCAGCTTTCCGGGGCTGTACAATGAGCAGTTCTTC. Its translation is CASSFPGLYNEQFF.

For this clonotype: One end of the junction varies from germline; a read error may be responsible. The J gene is TRBJ2-2, the V gene TRBV12-3 or TRBV12-4; D may be TRBD2 (5 bases). The CDR3 spans 15 residues. The CDR3 bases are TGTGCCAGCAGTTCACATATGGGGAACACCGGGGAGCTTTTTTTT. It specifies CASSSHMGNTGELFF.

The chain carries TRBV11-2 and TRBJ2-3, with D maybe TRBD1 (6 bases). Trimming removed 5 bases from V and 7 bases from J, with 22 bases in between. The CDR3 contains 16 residues. The V gene's germline CDR1 is SGHAT and CDR2 FQNNGV. The CDR3 here is CASSPTRLLGANTQYF. The CDR3 nucleotides read TGTGCCAGCAGCCCAACCCGGTTACTGGGGGCAAATACGCAGTATTTT.

Turning to this clonotype: The junction shows a germline mismatch at one end, possibly a read error. The V gene is TRBV11-2, the J gene TRBJ2-4; D is perhaps TRBD1 (6 bases). Germline CDR1 reads SGHAT; CDR2 reads FQNNGV. The CDR3 contains 15 residues. CDR3 sequence reads: CTSSLVGGRGSIQYF. In DNA form, the CDR3 reads TGTACCAGCAGCTTAGTAGGGGGTAGAGGCAGCATTCAGTACTTC.

The V gene is TRBV6-5, the J gene TRBJ2-5, with D perhaps given as TRBD1 or TRBD2 (5 bases each). The length of the CDR3 is 14 residues. Trimming took off 8 bases at V and 9 bases at J, with 22 bases between the two ends. Germline CDR1 is MNHEY and CDR2 is SVGAGI. CDR3 nucleotide sequence: TGTGCCAGCGGTTCGGTGACAGTTCACGGGGCCCAGTACTTC. Protein product: CASGSVTVHGAQYF.

V usage is TRBV6-2 or TRBV6-3 and J usage is TRBJ2-3, with D possibly TRBD2 on 5 matching bases. The CDR3 is 13 residues long. Germline assignment: CDR1 MNHEY and CDR2 SVGEGT. Here the CDR3 reads CAERTEVPDTQYF. The CDR3 DNA is TGTGCTGAACGGACGGAGGTACCAGATACGCAGTATTTT.

This clonotype showed up many times. The chain is built from TRBV4-1 and TRBJ2-5, with TRBD2 as a possible D gene (7 bases). Germline CDR1 and CDR2: MGHRA and YSYEKL. This CDR3 is 14 amino acids long. The V end was cut by 3 bases, the J end by 5 bases, with 13 bases between. For the CDR3, the DNA is TGCGCCAGCAGCCAGTTCGGGGGGCGTGAGACCCAGTACTTC. This codes for CASSQFGGRETQYF.

Regarding this clonotype: Germline and junction disagree at one end, which may indicate a read error. The chain joins TRBV10-1 to TRBJ2-5, with 12 bases aligning to TRBD2. Germline CDR1 and CDR2: WNHNN and SYGVQD (reference sequence). This CDR3 contains 15 residues. This chain's CDR3 is CASSETRLAGETQYF. In DNA form, the CDR3 reads TGCGCCAGCAGTGAGACGAGACTAGCGGGGGAGACTCAGTACTTC.

The table lists this clonotype with many counts. The rearrangement joins TRBV12-3 or TRBV12-4 to TRBJ1-2, with 7 positions matching TRBD1. The CDR3 sequence is 15 residues long. Losses at the gene ends were 5 bases for V and 0 bases for J; bases not matched to a gene: 6. In DNA form, the CDR3 reads TGTGCCAGCAGTCCGACAGGGATTCCTAACTATGGCTACACCTTC. This encodes CASSPTGIPNYGYTF.

The J gene is TRBJ2-1, the V gene TRBV6-1; 7 bases are a match to TRBD2. The CDR3 runs to 15 residues. The V segment lost 8 bases and the J segment 3 bases; nucleotides outside the gene matches: 10. Per germline, CDR1 MNHNS and CDR2 SASEGT. The CDR3 protein is CASEREAGDYNEQFF. CDR3 bases: TGTGCCAGCGAACGGGAGGCGGGTGACTACAATGAGCAGTTCTTC.

Points on this clonotype: It may be a read error: a sequence one base away is much more abundant. The V gene is TRBV28, the J gene TRBJ1-1; 8 bases align to TRBD1. The CDR3 totals 18 residues. The germline V gene encodes CDR1 MDHEN and CDR2 SYDVKM. With V trimmed by 7 bases and J by 0 bases, 16 bases remained unmatched. The CDR3 region is CASNQSRDRRQVNTEAFF. The CDR3 nucleotides are TGTGCCAGCAATCAATCCCGGGACAGGAGACAGGTGAACACTGAAGCTTTCTTT.

This clonotype appeared a few times. A much bigger clone sits one base away, suggesting this may be a read error. The chain carries TRBV12-3 or TRBV12-4 and TRBJ2-5, with unresolved D. Deletions cut 8 bases from V and 6 bases from J, with 10 bases between. CDR3 size: 11 residues. The CDR3 loop is CASGSGQTQYF. The CDR3 nucleotides read TGTGCCAGCGGTTCCGGACAGACCCAGTACTTC.

This clonotype was seen once. The final CDR3 position lacks the conserved phenylalanine or tryptophan, pointing to a likely read error. The V call is TRBV14, the J call TRBJ2-7; 9 bases align to TRBD1. The CDR3 loop spans 14 amino acids. Germline V gene data show CDR1 as SGHDN and CDR2 as FVKESK. The CDR3 spells CVSSHLRQGDEQYL. CDR3 in DNA: TGTGTCAGCAGCCACCTAAGACAGGGGGACGAGCAGTACTTA.

This clonotype was seen only a few times. This is likely a read error, given that the CDR3 carries no conserved phenylalanine or tryptophan at its end. The DNA is omitted, as the CDR3 cannot be located on it reliably, and the CDR3 follows TCRdb's listing. The V call is TRBV12-3 or TRBV12-4, the J call TRBJ1-5; the D call in the table, TRBD1, was not verified against the DNA. The CDR3 numbers 14 amino acids, ends counted. The CDR3 sequence is CASSSGSGDQPHHL.

Points on this clonotype: A read error is possible here, since a much larger clone lies one base away. The CDR3 ends on some other residue instead of the conserved phenylalanine or tryptophan, so this is likely a read error. V usage is TRBV12-3 or TRBV12-4 and J usage is TRBJ2-3, with 7 bases fitting TRBD1. The CDR3 has 15 amino acids. J lost 2 bases, V lost 4 bases, and 6 bases had no gene match. CDR3: CASSSRTGITDTQYL. CDR3 nucleotide sequence: TGTGCCAGCAGTTCTAGGACAGGTATCACAGATACGCAGTATCTT.